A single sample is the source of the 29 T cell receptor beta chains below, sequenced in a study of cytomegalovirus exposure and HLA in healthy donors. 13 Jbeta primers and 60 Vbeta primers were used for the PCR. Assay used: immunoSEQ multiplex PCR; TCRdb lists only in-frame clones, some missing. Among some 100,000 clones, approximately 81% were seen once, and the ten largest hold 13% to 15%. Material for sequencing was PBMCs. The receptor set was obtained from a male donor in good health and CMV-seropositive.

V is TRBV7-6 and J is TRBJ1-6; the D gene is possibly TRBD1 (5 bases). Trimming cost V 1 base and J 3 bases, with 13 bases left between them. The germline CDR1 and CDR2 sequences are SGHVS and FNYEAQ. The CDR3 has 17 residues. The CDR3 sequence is CASSLDPPGNYNSPLHF. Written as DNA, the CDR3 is TGTGCCAGCAGCTTAGACCCCCCAGGGAACTATAATTCACCCCTCCACTTT. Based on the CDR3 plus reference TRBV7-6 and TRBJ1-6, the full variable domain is GAGVSQSPRYKVTKRGQDVALRCDPISGHVSLYWYRQALGQGPEFLTYFNYEAQQDKSGLPNDRFSAERPEGSISTLTIQRTEQRDSAMYRCASSLDPPGNYNSPLHFGNGTRLTVT.

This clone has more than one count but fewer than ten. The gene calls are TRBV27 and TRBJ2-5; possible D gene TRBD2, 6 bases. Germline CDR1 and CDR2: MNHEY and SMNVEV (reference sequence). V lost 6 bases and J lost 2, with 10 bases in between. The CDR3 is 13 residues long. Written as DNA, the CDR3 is TGTGCCAGCAGCCCGGACTATCAAGAGACCCAGTACTTC. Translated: CASSPDYQETQYF.

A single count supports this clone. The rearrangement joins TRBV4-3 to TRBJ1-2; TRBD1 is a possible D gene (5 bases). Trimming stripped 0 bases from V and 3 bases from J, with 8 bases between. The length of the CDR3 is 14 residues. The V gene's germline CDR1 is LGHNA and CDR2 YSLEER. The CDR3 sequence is CASSQDLTDYGYTF. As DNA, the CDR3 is TGCGCCAGCAGCCAAGATTTGACAGACTATGGCTACACCTTC.

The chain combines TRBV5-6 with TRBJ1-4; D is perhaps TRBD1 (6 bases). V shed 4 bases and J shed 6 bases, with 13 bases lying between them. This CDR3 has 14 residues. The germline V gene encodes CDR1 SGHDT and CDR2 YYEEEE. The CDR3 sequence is CASSPRGGYEKLFF. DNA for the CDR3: TGTGCCAGCAGCCCCAGGGGTGGGTATGAAAAACTGTTTTTT. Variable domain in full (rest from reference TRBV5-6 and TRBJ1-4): DAGVTQSPTHLIKTRGQQVTLRCSPKSGHDTVSWYQQALGQGPQFIFQYYEEEERQRGNFPDRFSGHQFPNYSSELNVNALLLGDSALYLCASSPRGGYEKLFFGSGTQLSVL.

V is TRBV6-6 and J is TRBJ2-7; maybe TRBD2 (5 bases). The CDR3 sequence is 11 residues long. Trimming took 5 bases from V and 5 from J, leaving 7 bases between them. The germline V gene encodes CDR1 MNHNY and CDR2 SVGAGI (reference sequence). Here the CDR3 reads CASSEGDEQYF. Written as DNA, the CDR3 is TGTGCCAGCAGTGAGGGCGACGAGCAGTACTTC.

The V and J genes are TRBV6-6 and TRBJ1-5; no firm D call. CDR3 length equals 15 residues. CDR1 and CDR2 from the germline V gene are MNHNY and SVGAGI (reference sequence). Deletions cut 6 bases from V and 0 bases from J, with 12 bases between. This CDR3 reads CASSDPGDSNQPQHF. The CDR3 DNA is TGTGCCAGCAGCGACCCGGGTGATAGCAATCAGCCCCAGCATTTT.

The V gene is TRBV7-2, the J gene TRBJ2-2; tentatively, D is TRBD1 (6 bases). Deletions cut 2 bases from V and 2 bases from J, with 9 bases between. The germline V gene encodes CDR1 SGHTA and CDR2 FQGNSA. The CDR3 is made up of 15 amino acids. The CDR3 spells CASSLRRGNTGELFF. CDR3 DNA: TGTGCCAGCAGCTTACGCAGGGGCAACACCGGGGAGCTGTTTTTT.

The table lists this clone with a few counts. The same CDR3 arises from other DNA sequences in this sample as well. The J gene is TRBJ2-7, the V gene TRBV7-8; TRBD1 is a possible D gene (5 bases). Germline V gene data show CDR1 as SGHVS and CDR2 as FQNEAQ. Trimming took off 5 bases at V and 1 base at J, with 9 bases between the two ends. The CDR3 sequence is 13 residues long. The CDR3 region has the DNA TGTGCCAGCAGCAGTGACAGTTCCTACGAGCAGTACTTC. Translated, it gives CASSSDSSYEQYF.

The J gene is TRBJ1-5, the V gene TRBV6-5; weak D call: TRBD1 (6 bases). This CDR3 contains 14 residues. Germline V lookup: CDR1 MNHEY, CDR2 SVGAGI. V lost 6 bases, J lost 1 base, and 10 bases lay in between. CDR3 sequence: CASSGTNSNQPQHF. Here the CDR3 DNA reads TGTGCCAGCAGCGGGACAAACAGCAATCAGCCCCAGCATTTT.

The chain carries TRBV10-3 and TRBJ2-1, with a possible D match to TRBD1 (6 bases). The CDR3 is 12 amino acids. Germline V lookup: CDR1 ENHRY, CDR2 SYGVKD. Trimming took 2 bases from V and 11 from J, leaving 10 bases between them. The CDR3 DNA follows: TGTGCCATCAGTGAGCCACAGGGCCAGCAGTTCTTC. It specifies CAISEPQGQQFF.

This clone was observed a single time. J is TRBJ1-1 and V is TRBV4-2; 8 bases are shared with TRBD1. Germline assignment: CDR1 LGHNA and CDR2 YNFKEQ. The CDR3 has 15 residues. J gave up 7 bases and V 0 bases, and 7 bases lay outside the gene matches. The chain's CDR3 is CASSQDGTGWGEAFF. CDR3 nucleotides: TGTGCCAGCAGCCAAGATGGGACAGGCTGGGGTGAAGCTTTCTTT.

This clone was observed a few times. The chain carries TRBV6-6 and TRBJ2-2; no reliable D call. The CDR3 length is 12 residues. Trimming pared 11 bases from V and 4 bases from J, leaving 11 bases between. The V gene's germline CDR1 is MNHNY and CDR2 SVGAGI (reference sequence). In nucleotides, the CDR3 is TGTGCCTTTCGCGCCCTCACCGGGGAGCTGTTTTTT. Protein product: CAFRALTGELFF.

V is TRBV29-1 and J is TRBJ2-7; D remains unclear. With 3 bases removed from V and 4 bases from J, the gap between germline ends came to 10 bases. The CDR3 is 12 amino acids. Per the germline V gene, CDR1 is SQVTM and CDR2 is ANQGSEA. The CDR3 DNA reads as TGCAGCGTTGAGGTGGTCCGGTACGAGCAGTACTTC. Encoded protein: CSVEVVRYEQYF.

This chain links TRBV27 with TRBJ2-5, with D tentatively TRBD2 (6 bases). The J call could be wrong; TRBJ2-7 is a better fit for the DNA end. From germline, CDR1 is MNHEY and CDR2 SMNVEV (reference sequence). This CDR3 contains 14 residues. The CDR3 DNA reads TGTGCCAGCAGTTTAGCGGGGCCCTCCTACGAGCAGTACTTC. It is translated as CASSLAGPSYEQYF.

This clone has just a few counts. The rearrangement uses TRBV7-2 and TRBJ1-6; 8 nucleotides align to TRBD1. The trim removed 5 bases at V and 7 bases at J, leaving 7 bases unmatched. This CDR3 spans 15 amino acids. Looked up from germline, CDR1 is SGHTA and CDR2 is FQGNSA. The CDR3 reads CASSPRGQVNSPLHF. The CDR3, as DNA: TGTGCCAGCAGCCCCCGGGGACAGGTCAATTCACCCCTCCACTTT.

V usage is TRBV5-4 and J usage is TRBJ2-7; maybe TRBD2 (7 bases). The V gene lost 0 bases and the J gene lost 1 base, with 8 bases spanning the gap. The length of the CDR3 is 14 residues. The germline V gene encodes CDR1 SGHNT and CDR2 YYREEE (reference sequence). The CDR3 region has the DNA TGTGCCAGCAGCTTGGAGGGGGGGTCCTACGAGCAGTACTTC. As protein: CASSLEGGSYEQYF.

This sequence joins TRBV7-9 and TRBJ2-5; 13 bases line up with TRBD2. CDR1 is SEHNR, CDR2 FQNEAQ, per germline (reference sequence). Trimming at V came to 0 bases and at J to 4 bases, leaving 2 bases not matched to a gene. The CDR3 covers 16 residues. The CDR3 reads CASSLAGTSGAETQYF. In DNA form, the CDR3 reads TGTGCCAGCAGCTTAGCGGGGACTAGCGGGGCAGAGACCCAGTACTTC.

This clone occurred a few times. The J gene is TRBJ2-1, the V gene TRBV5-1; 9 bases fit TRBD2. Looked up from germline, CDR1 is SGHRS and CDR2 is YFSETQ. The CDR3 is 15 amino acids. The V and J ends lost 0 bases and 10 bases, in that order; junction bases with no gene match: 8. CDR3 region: CASSLGRGGKKEQFF. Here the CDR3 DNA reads TGCGCCAGCAGCTTGGGGCGGGGGGGAAAGAAAGAGCAGTTCTTC. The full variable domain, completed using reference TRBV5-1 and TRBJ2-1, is KAGVTQTPRYLIKTRGQQVTLSCSPISGHRSVSWYQQTPGQGLQFLFEYFSETQRNKGNFPGRFSGRQFSNSRSEMNVSTLELGDSALYLCASSLGRGGKKEQFFGPGTRLTVL.

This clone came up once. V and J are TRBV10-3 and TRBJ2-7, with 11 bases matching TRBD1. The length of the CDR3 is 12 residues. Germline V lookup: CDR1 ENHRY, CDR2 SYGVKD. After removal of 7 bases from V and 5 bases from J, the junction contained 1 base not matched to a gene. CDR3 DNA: TGTGCCATCATGGGACAGGGGGACGAGCAGTACTTC. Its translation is CAIMGQGDEQYF.

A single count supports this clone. DNA for the CDR3: TGTGCCAGCAGTGATTCAGGGGTTTACGGAAACACCATATATTTT. Translated: CASSDSGVYGNTIYF. The rearrangement links TRBV25-1 to TRBJ1-3, with D maybe TRBD1 (6 bases). Trimming removed 3 bases at V and 4 bases at J, with 13 bases between. Looked up from germline, CDR1 is MGHDK and CDR2 is SYGVNS. The CDR3 is 15 residues long.

The CDR3 DNA reads as TGTGCCAGCAGCGACGGGACTAGCGGCCCCTACGAGCAGTACTTC. Encoded protein: CASSDGTSGPYEQYF. This rearrangement joins TRBV9 to TRBJ2-7; TRBD2 agrees at 11 bases. The CDR3 sequence is 15 residues long. Germline-derived CDR1 and CDR2 are SGDLS and YYNGEE. The V segment lost 3 bases and the J segment 2 bases; nucleotides outside the gene matches: 4.

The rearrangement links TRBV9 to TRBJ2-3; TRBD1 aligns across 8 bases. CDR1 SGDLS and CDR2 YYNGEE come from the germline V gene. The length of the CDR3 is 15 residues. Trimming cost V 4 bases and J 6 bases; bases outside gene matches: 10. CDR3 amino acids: CASSFRTGLWDTQYF. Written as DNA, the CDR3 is TGTGCCAGCAGCTTTAGGACAGGGTTGTGGGATACGCAGTATTTT.

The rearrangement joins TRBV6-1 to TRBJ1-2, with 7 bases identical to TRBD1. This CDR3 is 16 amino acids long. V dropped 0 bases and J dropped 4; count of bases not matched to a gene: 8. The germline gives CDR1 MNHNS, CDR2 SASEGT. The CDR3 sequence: CASSEAGGGAGYGYTF. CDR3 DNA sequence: TGTGCCAGCAGTGAAGCCGGAGGGGGCGCAGGCTATGGCTACACCTTC.

The CDR3: CASSSWTGGNGQPQHF. CDR3 bases: TGCGCCAGCAGCTCCTGGACAGGGGGCAACGGTCAGCCCCAGCATTTT. The rearrangement uses TRBV5-1 and TRBJ1-5; 11 bases match TRBD1. Germline V CDR1 and CDR2: SGHRS, YFSETQ. The CDR3 has 16 amino acids. With 3 bases clipped from V and 6 bases from J, the junction kept 8 bases outside the gene matches.

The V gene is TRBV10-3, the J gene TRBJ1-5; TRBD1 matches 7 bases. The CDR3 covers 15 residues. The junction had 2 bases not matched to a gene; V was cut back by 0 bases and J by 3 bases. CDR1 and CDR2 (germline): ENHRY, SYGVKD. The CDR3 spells CAISESTGHNQPQHF. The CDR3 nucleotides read TGTGCCATCAGTGAGTCGACAGGGCACAATCAGCCCCAGCATTTT.

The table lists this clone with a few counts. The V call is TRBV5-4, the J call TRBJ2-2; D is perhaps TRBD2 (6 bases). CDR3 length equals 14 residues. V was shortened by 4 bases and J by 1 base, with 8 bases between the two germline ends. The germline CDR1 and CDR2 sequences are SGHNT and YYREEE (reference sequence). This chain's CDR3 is CASSQAGNTGELFF. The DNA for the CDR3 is TGTGCCAGCAGCCAAGCGGGGAACACCGGGGAGCTGTTTTTT.

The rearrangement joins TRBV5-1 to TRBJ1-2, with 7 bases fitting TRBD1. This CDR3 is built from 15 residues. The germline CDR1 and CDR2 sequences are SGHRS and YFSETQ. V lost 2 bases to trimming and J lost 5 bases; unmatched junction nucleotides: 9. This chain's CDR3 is CASSFGTGVYYGYTF. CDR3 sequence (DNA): TGCGCCAGCAGCTTCGGAACAGGGGTTTATTATGGCTACACCTTC.

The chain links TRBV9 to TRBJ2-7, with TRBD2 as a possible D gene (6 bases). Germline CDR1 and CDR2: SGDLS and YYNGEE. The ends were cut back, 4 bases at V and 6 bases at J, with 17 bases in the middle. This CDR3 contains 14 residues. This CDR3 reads CASSPIAEPLEQYF. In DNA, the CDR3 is TGTGCCAGCAGCCCAATAGCGGAACCGCTCGAGCAGTACTTC. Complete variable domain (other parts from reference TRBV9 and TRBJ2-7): DSGVTQTPKHLITATGQRVTLRCSPRSGDLSVYWYQQSLDQGLQFLIQYYNGEERAKGNILERFSAQQFPDLHSELNLSSLELGDSALYFCASSPIAEPLEQYFGPGTRLTVT.

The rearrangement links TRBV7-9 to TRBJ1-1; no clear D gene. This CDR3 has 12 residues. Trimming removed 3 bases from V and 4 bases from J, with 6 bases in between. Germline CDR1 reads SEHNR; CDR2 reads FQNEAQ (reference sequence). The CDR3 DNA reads TGTGCCAGCAGCTTTTCGGTCACTGAAGCTTTCTTT. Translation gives CASSFSVTEAFF.